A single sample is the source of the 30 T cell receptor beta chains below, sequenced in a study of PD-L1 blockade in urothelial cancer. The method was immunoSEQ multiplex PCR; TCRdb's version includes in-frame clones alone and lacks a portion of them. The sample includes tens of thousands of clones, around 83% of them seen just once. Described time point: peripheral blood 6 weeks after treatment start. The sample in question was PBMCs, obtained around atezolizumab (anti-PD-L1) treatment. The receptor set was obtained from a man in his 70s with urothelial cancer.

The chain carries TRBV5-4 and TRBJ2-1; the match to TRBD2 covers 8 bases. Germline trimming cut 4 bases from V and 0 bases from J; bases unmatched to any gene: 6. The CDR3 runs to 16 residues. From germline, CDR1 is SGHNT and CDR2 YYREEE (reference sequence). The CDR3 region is CASSGTSGNSYNEQFF. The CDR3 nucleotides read TGTGCCAGCAGCGGAACTAGCGGAAACTCCTACAATGAGCAGTTCTTC.

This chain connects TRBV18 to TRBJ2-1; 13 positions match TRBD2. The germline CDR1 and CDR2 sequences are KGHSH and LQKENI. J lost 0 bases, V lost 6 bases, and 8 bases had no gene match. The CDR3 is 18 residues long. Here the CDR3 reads CASSSGTSGVFSYNEQFF. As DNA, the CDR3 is TGTGCCAGCTCCTCCGGGACTAGCGGGGTTTTCTCCTACAATGAGCAGTTCTTC.

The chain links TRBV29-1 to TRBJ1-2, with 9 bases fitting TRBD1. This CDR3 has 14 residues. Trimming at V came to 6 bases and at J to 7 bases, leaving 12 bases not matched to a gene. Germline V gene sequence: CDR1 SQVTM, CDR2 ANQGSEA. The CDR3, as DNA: TGCAGCGTGAGGGTCGGGACAGGGTCGTCTGGCTACACCTTC. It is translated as CSVRVGTGSSGYTF.

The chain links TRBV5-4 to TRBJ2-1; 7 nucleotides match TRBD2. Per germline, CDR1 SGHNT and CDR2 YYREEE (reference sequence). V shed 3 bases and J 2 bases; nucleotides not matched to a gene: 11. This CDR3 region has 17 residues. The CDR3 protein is CASSSGGLAAPYNEQFF. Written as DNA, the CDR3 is TGTGCCAGCAGCTCCGGAGGGCTAGCGGCCCCCTACAATGAGCAGTTCTTC.

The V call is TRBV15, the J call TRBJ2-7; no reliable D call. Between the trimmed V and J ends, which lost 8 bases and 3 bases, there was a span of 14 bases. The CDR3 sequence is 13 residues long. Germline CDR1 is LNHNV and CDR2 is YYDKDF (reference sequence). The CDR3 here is CATRTARSYEQYF. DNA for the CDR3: TGTGCCACCCGAACGGCTAGAAGCTACGAGCAGTACTTC.

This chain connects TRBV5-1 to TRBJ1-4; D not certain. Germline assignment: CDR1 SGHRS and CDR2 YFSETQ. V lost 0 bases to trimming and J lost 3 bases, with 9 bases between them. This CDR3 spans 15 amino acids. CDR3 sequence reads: CASSLEAGSNEKLFF. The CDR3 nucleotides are TGCGCCAGCAGCTTGGAGGCAGGATCTAATGAAAAACTGTTTTTT.

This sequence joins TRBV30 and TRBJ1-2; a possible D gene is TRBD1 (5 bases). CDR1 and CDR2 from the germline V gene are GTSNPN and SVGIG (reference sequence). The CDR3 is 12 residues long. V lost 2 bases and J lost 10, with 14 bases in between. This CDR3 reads CAWSRQGIYYTF. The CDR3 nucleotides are TGTGCCTGGAGTAGGCAGGGAATATACTACACCTTC.

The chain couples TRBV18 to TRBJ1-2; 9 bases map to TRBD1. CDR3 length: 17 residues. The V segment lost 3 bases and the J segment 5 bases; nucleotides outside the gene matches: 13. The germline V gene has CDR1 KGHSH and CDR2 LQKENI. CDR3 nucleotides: TGTGCCAGCTCACCCCTTCCGCCCGGACAGGGGAATTATGGCTACACCTTC. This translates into CASSPLPPGQGNYGYTF.

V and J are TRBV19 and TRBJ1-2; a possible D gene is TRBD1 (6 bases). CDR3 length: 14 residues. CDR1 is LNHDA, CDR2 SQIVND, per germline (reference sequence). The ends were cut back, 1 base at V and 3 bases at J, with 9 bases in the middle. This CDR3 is CASSIAGEYYGYTF. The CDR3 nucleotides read TGTGCCAGTAGTATAGCAGGGGAGTACTATGGCTACACCTTC.

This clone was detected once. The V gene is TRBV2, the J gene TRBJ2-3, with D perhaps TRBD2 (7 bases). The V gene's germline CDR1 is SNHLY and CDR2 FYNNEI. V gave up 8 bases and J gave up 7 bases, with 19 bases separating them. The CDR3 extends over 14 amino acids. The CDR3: CASRSGEGDYTQYF. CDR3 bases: TGTGCCAGCCGCTCTGGGGAGGGGGATTATACGCAGTATTTT.

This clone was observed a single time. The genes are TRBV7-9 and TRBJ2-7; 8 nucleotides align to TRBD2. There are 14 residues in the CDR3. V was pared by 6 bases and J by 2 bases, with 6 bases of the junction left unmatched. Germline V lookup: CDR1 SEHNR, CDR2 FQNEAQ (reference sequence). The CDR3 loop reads CASRFTSGTYEQYF. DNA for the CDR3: TGTGCCAGCAGGTTCACTAGCGGCACCTACGAGCAGTACTTC.

The CDR3 sequence is CASSSGLAGVVDEQFF. CDR3 DNA sequence: TGCGCCAGCAGCTCCGGACTAGCGGGAGTGGTGGATGAGCAGTTCTTC. V and J are TRBV5-1 and TRBJ2-1, with 13 nucleotides matching TRBD2. CDR1 is SGHRS, CDR2 YFSETQ, per germline. The V segment lost 3 bases and the J segment 8 bases; nucleotides outside the gene matches: 8. The CDR3 has 16 amino acids.

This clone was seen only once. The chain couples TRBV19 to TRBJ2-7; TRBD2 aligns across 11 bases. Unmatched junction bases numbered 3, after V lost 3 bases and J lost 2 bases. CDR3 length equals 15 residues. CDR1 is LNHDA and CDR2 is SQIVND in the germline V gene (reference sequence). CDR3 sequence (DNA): TGTGCCAGTAGTATGGGACTAGCGGAACCCTACGAGCAGTACTTC. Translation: CASSMGLAEPYEQYF.

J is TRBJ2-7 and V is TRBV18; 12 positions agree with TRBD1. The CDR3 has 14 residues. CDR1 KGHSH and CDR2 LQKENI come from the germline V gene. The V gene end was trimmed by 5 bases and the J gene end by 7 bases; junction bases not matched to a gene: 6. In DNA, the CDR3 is TGTGCCAGCTCATCTGGGACAGGGGGCGATGAGCAGTACTTC. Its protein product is CASSSGTGGDEQYF.

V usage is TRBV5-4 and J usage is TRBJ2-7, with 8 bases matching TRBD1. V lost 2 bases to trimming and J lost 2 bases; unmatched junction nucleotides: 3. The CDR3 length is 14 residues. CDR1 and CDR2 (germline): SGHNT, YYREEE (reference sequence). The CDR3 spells CASSFGTGPYEQYF. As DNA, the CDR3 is TGTGCCAGCAGCTTTGGGACAGGTCCCTACGAGCAGTACTTC.

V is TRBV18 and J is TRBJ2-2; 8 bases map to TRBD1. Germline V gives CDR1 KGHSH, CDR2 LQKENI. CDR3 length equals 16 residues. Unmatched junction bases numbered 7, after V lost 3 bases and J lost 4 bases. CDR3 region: CASSPWTGRGTGELFF. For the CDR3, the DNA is TGTGCCAGCTCACCTTGGACAGGGCGCGGCACCGGGGAGCTGTTTTTT.

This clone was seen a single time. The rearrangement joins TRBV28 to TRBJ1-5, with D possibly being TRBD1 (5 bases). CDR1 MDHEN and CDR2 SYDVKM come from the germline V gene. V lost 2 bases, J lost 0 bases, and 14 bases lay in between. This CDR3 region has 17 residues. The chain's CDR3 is CASSLRAGLISNQPQHF. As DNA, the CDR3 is TGTGCCAGCAGTTTAAGGGCAGGGCTTATTAGCAATCAGCCCCAGCATTTT.

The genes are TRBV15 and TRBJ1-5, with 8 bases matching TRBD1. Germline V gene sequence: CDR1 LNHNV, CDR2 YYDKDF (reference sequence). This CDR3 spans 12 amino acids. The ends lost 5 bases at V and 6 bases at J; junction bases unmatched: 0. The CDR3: CATSGQGQPQHF. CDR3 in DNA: TGTGCCACCAGCGGACAGGGTCAGCCCCAGCATTTT.

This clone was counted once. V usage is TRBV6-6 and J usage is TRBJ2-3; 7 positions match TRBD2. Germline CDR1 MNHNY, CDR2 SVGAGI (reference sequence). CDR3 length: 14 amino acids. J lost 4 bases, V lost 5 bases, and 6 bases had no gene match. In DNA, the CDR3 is TGTGCCAGCAGTACACGACTAGCTTCAGATACGCAGTATTTT. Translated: CASSTRLASDTQYF.

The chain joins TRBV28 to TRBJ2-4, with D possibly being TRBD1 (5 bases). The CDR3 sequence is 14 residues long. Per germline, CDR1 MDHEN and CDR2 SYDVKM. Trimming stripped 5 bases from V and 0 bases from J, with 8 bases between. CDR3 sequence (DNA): TGTGCCAGCAGTCCCAGGGTAGCCAAAAACATTCAGTACTTC. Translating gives CASSPRVAKNIQYF.

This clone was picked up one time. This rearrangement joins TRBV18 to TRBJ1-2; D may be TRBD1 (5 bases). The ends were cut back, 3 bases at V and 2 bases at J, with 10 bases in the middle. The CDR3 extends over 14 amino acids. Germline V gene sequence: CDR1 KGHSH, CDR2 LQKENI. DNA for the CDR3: TGTGCCAGCTCACCGACGACAGAGAACTATGGCTACACCTTC. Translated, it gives CASSPTTENYGYTF.

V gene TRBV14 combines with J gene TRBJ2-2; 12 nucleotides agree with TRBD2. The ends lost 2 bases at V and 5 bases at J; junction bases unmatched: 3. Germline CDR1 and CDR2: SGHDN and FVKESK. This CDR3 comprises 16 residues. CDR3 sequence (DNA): TGTGCCAGCAGCCAACGGACTAGCGGGATGACCGGGGAGCTGTTTTTT. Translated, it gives CASSQRTSGMTGELFF.

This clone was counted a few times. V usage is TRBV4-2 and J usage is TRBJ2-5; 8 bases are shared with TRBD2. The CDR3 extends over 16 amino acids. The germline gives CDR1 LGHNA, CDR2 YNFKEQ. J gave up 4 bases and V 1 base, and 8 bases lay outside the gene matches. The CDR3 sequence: CASSQGREAFGETQYF. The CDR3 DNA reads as TGTGCCAGCAGCCAAGGGCGGGAGGCGTTTGGAGAGACCCAGTACTTC.

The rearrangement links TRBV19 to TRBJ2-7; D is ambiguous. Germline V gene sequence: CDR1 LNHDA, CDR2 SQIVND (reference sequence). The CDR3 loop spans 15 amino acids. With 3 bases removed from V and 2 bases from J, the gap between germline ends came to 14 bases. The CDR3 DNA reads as TGTGCCAGTAGTATTCGGCACAGCATGACCTACGAGCAGTACTTC. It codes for CASSIRHSMTYEQYF.

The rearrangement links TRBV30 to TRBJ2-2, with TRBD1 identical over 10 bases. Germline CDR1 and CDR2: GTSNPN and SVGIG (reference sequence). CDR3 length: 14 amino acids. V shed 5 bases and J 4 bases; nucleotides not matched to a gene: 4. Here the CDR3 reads CAWLRDRGTGELFF. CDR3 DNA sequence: TGTGCCTGGCTCCGGGACAGGGGCACCGGGGAGCTGTTTTTT.

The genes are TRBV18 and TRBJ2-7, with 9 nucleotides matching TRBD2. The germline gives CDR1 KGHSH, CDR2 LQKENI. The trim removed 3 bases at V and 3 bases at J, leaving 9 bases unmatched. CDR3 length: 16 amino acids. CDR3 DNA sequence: TGTGCCAGCTCACCGGCTAGCGGGAAGGGGGGCTACGAGCAGTACTTC. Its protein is CASSPASGKGGYEQYF.

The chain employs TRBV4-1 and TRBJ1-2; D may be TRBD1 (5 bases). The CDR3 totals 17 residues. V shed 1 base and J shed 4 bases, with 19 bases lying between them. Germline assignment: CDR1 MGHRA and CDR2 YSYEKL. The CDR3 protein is CASSQVPRAATLYGYTF. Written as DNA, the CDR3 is TGCGCCAGCAGCCAAGTACCCAGGGCCGCCACGCTCTATGGCTACACCTTC.

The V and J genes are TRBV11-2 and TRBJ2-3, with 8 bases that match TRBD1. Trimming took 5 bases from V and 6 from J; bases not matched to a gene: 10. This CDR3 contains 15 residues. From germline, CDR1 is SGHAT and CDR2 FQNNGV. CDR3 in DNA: TGTGCCAGCAGCGAGCGACAGGGGTCTGCCGATACGCAGTATTTT. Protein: CASSERQGSADTQYF.

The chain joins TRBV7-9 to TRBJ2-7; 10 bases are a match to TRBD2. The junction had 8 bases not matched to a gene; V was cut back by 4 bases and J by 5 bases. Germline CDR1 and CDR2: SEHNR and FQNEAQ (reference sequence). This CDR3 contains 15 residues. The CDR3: CASSSPLAGEDEQYF. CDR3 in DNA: TGTGCCAGCAGCTCCCCGCTAGCGGGAGAAGACGAGCAGTACTTC.

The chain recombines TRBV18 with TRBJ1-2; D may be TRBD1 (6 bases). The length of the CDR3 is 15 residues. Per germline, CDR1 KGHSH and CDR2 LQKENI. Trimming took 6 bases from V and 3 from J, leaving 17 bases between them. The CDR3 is CASSREQGSDYGYTF. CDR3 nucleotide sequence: TGTGCCAGCTCCCGGGAACAGGGAAGCGACTATGGCTACACCTTC.